This T cell receptor beta chain is drawn from a study of blood T cell repertoires in COVID-19. The germline CDR1 and CDR2 sequences are SGDLS and YYNGEE. V lost 4 bases and J lost 0; bases outside the gene matches: 3. The CDR3 is 16 residues long. Clones were sequenced by immunoSEQ multiplex PCR, and TCRdb holds only the in-frame ones, with some missing. The repertoire holds approximately 70,000 clones, with 82% as singletons. This sequence joins TRBV9 and TRBJ1-4; the match to TRBD1 covers 10 bases. Sequenced input: peripheral blood. The sequence came from a human donor in a cohort sampled during active COVID-19. In DNA form, the CDR3 reads TGTGCCAGCAGCCGACAGGGGGCTGCAACTAATGAAAAACTGTTTTTT. It encodes CASSRQGAATNEKLFF.